There are many counts of the clone carrying this T cell receptor beta chain. Its antigen is not identified. This sample is drawn from a study of human T cells and chemical hapten exposure. Across the whole study: Diagnoses of alopecia areata, totalis or universalis occurred in mostly female patients.

The CDR3 is 13 residues long. V was cut by 0 bases and J by 5 bases, with 8 bases left in between. Per the germline V gene, CDR1 is MGHRA and CDR2 is YSYEKL. Specified time point: patch test 2, 6 weeks after DPC sensitization. The treatment denotes: therapeutic diphenylcyclopropenone sensitization with weekly scalp DPC. Extraction of total RNA was performed on unfractionated whole blood. TCRdb reanalysed the RACE reads using MiXCR and keeps one entry per CDR3 protein. This sample carries tens of thousands of distinct CDR3 sequences, less than 8% of them seen once, and the ten largest clones take approximately 1.2%. Study conclusions and caveats: Counts of expanded TCRs (at PT1) showed a positive correlation with patch test score.

This clonotype originated in a woman in her thirties with alopecia areata. Some clones in this sample may be carry-over from other donors' samples. Here the sequenced sample was whole blood, taken in connection with sensitization to the hapten diphenylcyclopropenone (DPC). The chain couples TRBV4-1 to TRBJ2-7, with D possibly being TRBD1 or TRBD2 (5 bases each). The chain's CDR3 is CASSQEGVNEQYF. The CDR3 nucleotides read TGCGCCAGCAGCCAAGAGGGGGTAAACGAGCAGTACTTC.